This T cell receptor (beta chain) was captured in a study of shared clonotypes between healthy human individuals. General study results and limits: Sample collection involved blood only; tissue repertoires are likely different. Shared clonotypes across all four donors exceeded non-shared ones in generation probability. Naive subsets typically showed greater estimated richness than memory subsets.

The CDR3 is 13 amino acids. In germline, CDR1 is SGHTA, CDR2 FQGNSA. V lost 1 base, J lost 3 bases, and 6 bases lay in between. Each sorted subset replicate got 200 ng genomic DNA, tens of thousands of genomes. Sequenced by immunoSEQ multiplex PCR; TCRdb stores in-frame clones only, minus some. In the table there are nearly 1 million clones, roughly 72% of which are singletons. This clone has a count of ten or more. Its target is unknown. Sequenced material: memory CD4+ T cells sorted from blood. Noted subset: CD45RA-negative fraction. The receptor comes from a man aged 18 to 30 in good health. V gene TRBV7-2 combines with J gene TRBJ1-1, with unresolved D. Written as DNA, the CDR3 is TGTGCCAGCAGCTTAGGCCCTTACACTGAAGCTTTCTTT. This sequence encodes CASSLGPYTEAFF.